One T cell receptor beta chain is described in this entry. The target antigen is unknown. This sample stems from a study of cytomegalovirus exposure and HLA in healthy donors. V lost 0 bases and J 0 bases, leaving 6 bases between the germline ends. Germline lookup yields CDR1 SGHTA and CDR2 FQGNSA. This CDR3 has 14 residues. The donors (healthy individuals) were bone marrow donors. Donors sampled were nominally healthy, though unrecorded immune exposures were likely. Study-level points and caveats: No immune exposure information besides CMV serostatus was available. Another analysis was done later, and it associated 15,000 to 20,000 TCR beta sequences with HLA alleles at 0.05 false discovery rate.

13 Jbeta primers and 60 Vbeta primers were used for the PCR. Profiled with immunoSEQ multiplex PCR; TCRdb holds only in-frame clones, not every one. The repertoire holds about 300,000 clones, with 86% as singletons. The sequenced sample was PBMCs. The clonotype originates from a man in his forties in good health and CMV-seropositive. The rearrangement links TRBV7-2 to TRBJ2-7; D is uncertain. The CDR3 sequence: CASSLAHLSYEQYF. The CDR3 region has the DNA TGTGCCAGCAGCTTAGCACACCTCTCCTACGAGCAGTACTTC.